Detailed here is one TCR beta chain. The antigen remains undetermined. Sample-barcoded 5' priming and a J-beta primer mix drove a second PCR of roughly 7 to 11 cycles. TCRdb itself ran the 5' RACE reads through MiXCR, one entry per CDR3 protein. The table records 550,000 to 700,000 distinct CDR3 sequences, 27% of them present only once. The data belong to a study of blood T cells in healthy people across ages. Study findings and constraints: The study regarded diversity estimates from one million T cells as underestimates.

The V and J ends lost 5 bases and 11 bases respectively, with 16 bases between them. Germline V CDR1 and CDR2: SGHTA, FQGTGA. There are 13 residues in the CDR3. Sample: blood. The receptor comes from a woman in her sixties or seventies in good health. V is TRBV7-3 and J is TRBJ2-1; D gene uncertain. CDR3: CASSAAGPAKQFF. CDR3 bases: TGTGCCAGCAGCGCCGCCGGGCCGGCGAAGCAGTTCTTC.